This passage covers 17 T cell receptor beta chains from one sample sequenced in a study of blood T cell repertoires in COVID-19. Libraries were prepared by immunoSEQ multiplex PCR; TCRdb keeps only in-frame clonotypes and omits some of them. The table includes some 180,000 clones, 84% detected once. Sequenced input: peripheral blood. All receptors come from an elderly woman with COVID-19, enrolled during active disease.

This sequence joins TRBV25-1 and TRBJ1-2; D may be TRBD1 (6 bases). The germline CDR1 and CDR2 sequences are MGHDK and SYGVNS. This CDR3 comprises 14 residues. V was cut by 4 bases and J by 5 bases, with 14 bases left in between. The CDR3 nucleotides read TGTGCCAGCAGTGCGACAGGAGTAATTTATGGCTACACCTTC. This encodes CASSATGVIYGYTF.

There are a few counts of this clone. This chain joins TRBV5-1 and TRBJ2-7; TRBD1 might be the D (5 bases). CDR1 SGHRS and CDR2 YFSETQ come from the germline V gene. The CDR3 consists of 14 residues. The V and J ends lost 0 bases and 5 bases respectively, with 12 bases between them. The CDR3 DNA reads TGCGCCAGCAGCTTGGTGGCAGGGCCCGACGAGCAGTACTTC. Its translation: CASSLVAGPDEQYF.

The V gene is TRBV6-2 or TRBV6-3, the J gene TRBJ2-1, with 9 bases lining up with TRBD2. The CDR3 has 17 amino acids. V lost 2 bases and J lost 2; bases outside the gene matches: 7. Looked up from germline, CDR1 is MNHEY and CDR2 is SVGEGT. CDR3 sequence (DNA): TGTGCCAGCAGTTACAGGCGCGGGAGGGCCCCCTACAATGAGCAGTTCTTC. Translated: CASSYRRGRAPYNEQFF.

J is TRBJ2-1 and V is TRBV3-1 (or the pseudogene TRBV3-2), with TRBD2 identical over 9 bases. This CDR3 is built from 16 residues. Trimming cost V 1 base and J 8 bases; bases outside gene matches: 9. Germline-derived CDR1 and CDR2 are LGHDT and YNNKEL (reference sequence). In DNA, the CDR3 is TGTGCCAGCAGCCAAGGCCCTAGCGGGATTTTTGATGAGCAGTTCTTC. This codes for CASSQGPSGIFDEQFF.

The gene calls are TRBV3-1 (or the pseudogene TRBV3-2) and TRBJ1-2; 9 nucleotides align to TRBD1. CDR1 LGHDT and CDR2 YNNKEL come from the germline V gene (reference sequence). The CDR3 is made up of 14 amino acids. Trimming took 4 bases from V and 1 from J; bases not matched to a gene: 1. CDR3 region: CASSPGQGNYGYTF. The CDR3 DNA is TGTGCCAGCAGCCCGGGACAGGGTAACTATGGCTACACCTTC.

The CDR3 loop is CASSVGPGGPYNEQFF. DNA for the CDR3: TGTGCCAGCAGCGTAGGGCCGGGGGGACCCTACAATGAGCAGTTCTTC. The rearrangement joins TRBV9 to TRBJ2-1; 7 bases agree with TRBD2. Unmatched junction bases numbered 5, after V lost 0 bases and J lost 2 bases. There are 16 residues in the CDR3. Per germline, CDR1 SGDLS and CDR2 YYNGEE.

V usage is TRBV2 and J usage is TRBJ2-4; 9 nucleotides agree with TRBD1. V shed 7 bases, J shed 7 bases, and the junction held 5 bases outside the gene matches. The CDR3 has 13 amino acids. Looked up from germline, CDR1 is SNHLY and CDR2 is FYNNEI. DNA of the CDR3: TGTGCCAGCACCGGGACAGGGAGGAACATTCAGTACTTC. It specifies CASTGTGRNIQYF.

CDR3 loop: CASSLAGGTSGPTDTQYF. In DNA, the CDR3 is TGTGCCAGCAGCTTAGCCGGAGGGACTAGCGGGCCGACAGATACGCAGTATTTT. The V call is TRBV7-2, the J call TRBJ2-3; 12 bases align to TRBD2. Germline CDR1 and CDR2: SGHTA and FQGNSA. Trimming at V came to 0 bases and at J to 3 bases, leaving 7 bases not matched to a gene. This CDR3 is 18 amino acids long.

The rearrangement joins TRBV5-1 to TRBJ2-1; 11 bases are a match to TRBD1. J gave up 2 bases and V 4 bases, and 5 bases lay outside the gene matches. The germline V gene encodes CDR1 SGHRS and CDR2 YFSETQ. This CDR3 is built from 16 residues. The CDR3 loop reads CASSGGTGGTYNEQFF. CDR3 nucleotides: TGCGCCAGCAGCGGCGGGACAGGGGGAACCTACAATGAGCAGTTCTTC.

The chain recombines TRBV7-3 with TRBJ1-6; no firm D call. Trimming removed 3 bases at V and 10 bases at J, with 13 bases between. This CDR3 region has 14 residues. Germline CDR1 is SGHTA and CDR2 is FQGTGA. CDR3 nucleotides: TGTGCCAGCAGCTTTGAGGCTGGGTACTCACCCCTCCACTTT. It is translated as CASSFEAGYSPLHF.

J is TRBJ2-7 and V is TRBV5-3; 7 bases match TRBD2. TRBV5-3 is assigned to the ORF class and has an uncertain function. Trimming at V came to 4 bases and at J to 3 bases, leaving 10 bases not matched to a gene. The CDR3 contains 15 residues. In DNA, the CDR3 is TGTGCCAGAAGCCCTCGGCGGGAGAAAAGCTACGAGCAGTACTTC. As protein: CARSPRREKSYEQYF.

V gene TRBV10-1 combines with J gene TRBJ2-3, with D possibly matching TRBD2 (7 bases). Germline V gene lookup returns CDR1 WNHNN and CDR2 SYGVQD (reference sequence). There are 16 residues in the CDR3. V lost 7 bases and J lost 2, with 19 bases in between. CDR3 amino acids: CASIDSGGGYTDTQYF. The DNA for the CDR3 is TGCGCCAGCATCGACTCTGGGGGGGGCTACACAGATACGCAGTATTTT.

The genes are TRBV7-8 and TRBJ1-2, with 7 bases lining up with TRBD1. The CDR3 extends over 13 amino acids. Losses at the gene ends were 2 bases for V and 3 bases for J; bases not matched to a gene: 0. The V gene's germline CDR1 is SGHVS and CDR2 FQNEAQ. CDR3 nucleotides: TGTGCCAGCAGCTTAACAGGGGACTATGGCTACACCTTC. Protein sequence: CASSLTGDYGYTF.

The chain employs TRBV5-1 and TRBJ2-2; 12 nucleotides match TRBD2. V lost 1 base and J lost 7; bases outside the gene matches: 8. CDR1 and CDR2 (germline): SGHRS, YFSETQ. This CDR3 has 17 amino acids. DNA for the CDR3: TGCGCCAGCAGCTTGTTACTAGCGGGAGGAATAGTCGGGGAGCTGTTTTTT. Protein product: CASSLLLAGGIVGELFF.

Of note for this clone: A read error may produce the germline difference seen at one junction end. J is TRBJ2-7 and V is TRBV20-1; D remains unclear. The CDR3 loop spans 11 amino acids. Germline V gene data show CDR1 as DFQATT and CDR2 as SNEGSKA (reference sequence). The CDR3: CSAGVSDEQYF. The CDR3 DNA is TGCAGTGCCGGAGTCTCCGACGAGCAGTACTTC.

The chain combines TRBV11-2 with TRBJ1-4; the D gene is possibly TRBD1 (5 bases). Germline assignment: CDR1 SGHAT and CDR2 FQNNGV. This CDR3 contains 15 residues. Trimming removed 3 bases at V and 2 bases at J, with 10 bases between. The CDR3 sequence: CASSLPGWTNEKLFF. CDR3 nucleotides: TGTGCCAGCAGCTTGCCAGGGTGGACTAATGAAAAACTGTTTTTT.

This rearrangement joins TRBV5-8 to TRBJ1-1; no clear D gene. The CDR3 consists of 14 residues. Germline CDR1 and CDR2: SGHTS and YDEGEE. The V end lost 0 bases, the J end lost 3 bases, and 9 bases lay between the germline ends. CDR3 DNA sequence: TGTGCCAGCAGCTTGGGTGGCAGTCACACTGAAGCTTTCTTT. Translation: CASSLGGSHTEAFF.